These 14 T cell receptor beta chains originate from one sample sequenced in a study of technical replicates of blood from several donors. The method was immunoSEQ multiplex PCR; TCRdb's version includes in-frame clones alone and lacks a portion of them. There are under 85,000 clones in the sample; around 92% occur only once, and 0.35% to 0.5% lies in the top ten. Sequenced: T cells isolated from PBMCs. All receptors come from a human donor in good health.

This clone appeared once. The chain carries TRBV30 and TRBJ2-3; the D gene is possibly TRBD2 (5 bases). Germline V gene sequence: CDR1 GTSNPN, CDR2 SVGIG (reference sequence). This CDR3 has 10 residues. V was clipped by 5 bases and J by 5 bases, with 5 bases between them. CDR3 sequence (DNA): TGTGCCTGGCGGGGAGATACGCAGTATTTT. Translated: CAWRGDTQYF.

The chain links TRBV10-3 to TRBJ2-3; D remains unclear. This CDR3 has 15 amino acids. Germline assignment: CDR1 ENHRY and CDR2 SYGVKD. Trimming took off 4 bases at V and 5 bases at J, with 16 bases between the two ends. The CDR3 DNA is TGTGCCATCAGTGGCCTCGGAGTCCCACAAGATACGCAGTATTTT. It specifies CAISGLGVPQDTQYF.

The chain recombines TRBV21-1 with TRBJ2-3; the table names TRBD2, a call not compared with the DNA. TRBV21-1 is labeled a pseudogene. There are 14 residues in the CDR3. The CDR3 is CASSNRREADTQYF. The CDR3 DNA is TGTGCCAGCAGCAATAGGAGGGAGGCAGATACGCAGTATTTT.

This clone came up once. The gene calls are TRBV10-3 and TRBJ2-2; TRBD2 agrees at 11 bases. From germline, CDR1 is ENHRY and CDR2 SYGVKD. The CDR3 has 17 amino acids. J lost 1 base, V lost 2 bases, and 3 bases had no gene match. CDR3 nucleotides: TGTGCCATCAGTGAGCCTACTAGCGGGGGGAACACCGGGGAGCTGTTTTTT. It codes for CAISEPTSGGNTGELFF.

The rearrangement uses TRBV29-1 and TRBJ2-1; 11 bases fit TRBD2. This CDR3 comprises 15 residues. CDR1 and CDR2 from the germline V gene are SQVTM and ANQGSEA. V was clipped by 4 bases and J by 6 bases; unmatched bases: 8. CDR3: CSVGTWTSGSNEQFF. Written as DNA, the CDR3 is TGCAGCGTTGGGACGTGGACTAGCGGGTCCAATGAGCAGTTCTTC.

The chain joins TRBV4-2 to TRBJ2-7; 7 bases agree with TRBD2. V lost 0 bases, J lost 2 bases, and 4 bases stayed unmatched. Germline assignment: CDR1 LGHNA and CDR2 YNFKEQ. The CDR3 is made up of 15 amino acids. CDR3 amino acids: CASSQEGTTAYEQYF. CDR3 nucleotides: TGTGCCAGCAGCCAAGAAGGGACTACAGCCTACGAGCAGTACTTC.

The chain has TRBV7-3 and TRBJ2-2; D may be TRBD2 (6 bases). V was trimmed by 5 bases and J by 3 bases, leaving 13 bases between them. Germline CDR1 is SGHTA and CDR2 is FQGTGA. This CDR3 spans 15 amino acids. This CDR3 is CASSPTRSDTGELFF. Written as DNA, the CDR3 is TGTGCCAGCAGCCCGACTAGGTCGGACACCGGGGAGCTGTTTTTT.

This chain links TRBV30 with TRBJ2-5, with 11 bases fitting TRBD2. CDR1 is GTSNPN and CDR2 is SVGIG in the germline V gene (reference sequence). The CDR3 covers 15 residues. V lost 1 base and J lost 5; bases outside the gene matches: 6. The CDR3 reads CAWSGSGRALETQYF. In DNA form, the CDR3 reads TGTGCCTGGAGTGGTAGCGGGAGGGCCTTGGAGACCCAGTACTTC.

The J gene is TRBJ1-5, the V gene TRBV6-5, with 8 bases lining up with TRBD1. Trimming cost V 5 bases and J 4 bases; bases outside gene matches: 4. Germline V lookup: CDR1 MNHEY, CDR2 SVGAGI. CDR3 size: 14 residues. This CDR3 is CASSPTGANQPQHF. The DNA of the CDR3 is TGTGCCAGCAGTCCGACAGGGGCTAATCAGCCCCAGCATTTT.

V usage is TRBV5-1 and J usage is TRBJ2-7, with D maybe TRBD1 (5 bases). This CDR3 is 14 amino acids long. Germline values: CDR1 SGHRS, CDR2 YFSETQ. Trimming stripped 1 base from V and 1 base from J, with 9 bases between. CDR3 sequence reads: CASSLIGVSYEQYF. CDR3 DNA sequence: TGCGCCAGCAGCTTGATAGGGGTGTCCTACGAGCAGTACTTC.

This rearrangement joins TRBV6-5 to TRBJ1-1; D uncertain. The CDR3 sequence is 12 residues long. The V end lost 5 bases, the J end lost 1 base, and 5 bases lay between the germline ends. Germline-derived CDR1 and CDR2 are MNHEY and SVGAGI. CDR3 nucleotides: TGTGCCAGCAGTAGACAGAACACTGAAGCTTTCTTT. This encodes CASSRQNTEAFF.

The chain combines TRBV11-2 with TRBJ2-2, with 10 bases matching TRBD2. CDR3 size: 15 residues. Per germline, CDR1 SGHAT and CDR2 FQNNGV. J gave up 6 bases and V 1 base, and 2 bases lay outside the gene matches. As DNA, the CDR3 is TGTGCCAGCAGCTTAGGGCTAGCGGGAGCCGGGGAGCTGTTTTTT. The encoded protein is CASSLGLAGAGELFF. Full variable domain (rest looked up from reference TRBV11-2 and TRBJ2-2): EAGVAQSPRYKIIEKRQSVAFWCNPISGHATLYWYQQILGQGPKLLIQFQNNGVVDDSQLPKDRFSAERLKGVDSTLKIQPAKLEDSAVYLCASSLGLAGAGELFFGEGSRLTVL.

The gene calls are TRBV4-1 and TRBJ2-7; 7 nucleotides align to TRBD2. After removal of 4 bases from V and 5 bases from J, the junction contained 11 bases not matched to a gene. Germline V gene sequence: CDR1 MGHRA, CDR2 YSYEKL. CDR3 length equals 15 residues. The CDR3 DNA reads TGCGCCAGCAGCCCCGGGACTACCTTAGTCCACGAGCAGTACTTC. Translated, it gives CASSPGTTLVHEQYF.

V gene TRBV18 combines with J gene TRBJ2-7; 16 bases align to TRBD2. The germline V gene encodes CDR1 KGHSH and CDR2 LQKENI. The CDR3 has 17 amino acids. V shed 0 bases and J 2 bases; nucleotides not matched to a gene: 1. The CDR3 protein is CASSPPGLAGGTYEQYF. The CDR3 DNA is TGTGCCAGCTCACCACCGGGACTAGCGGGAGGGACCTACGAGCAGTACTTC.